This passage covers 4 T cell receptor beta chains from one sample sequenced in a study of cytomegalovirus exposure and HLA in healthy donors listed by TCRdb under 2017. The library was produced with the immunoSEQ multiplex PCR assay. A mixture of 60 forward primers for TCR Vbeta segments and 13 reverse primers for TCR Jbeta segments was used in the multiplex PCR. Drawn from immuneACCESS, this table holds only the in-frame rearrangements with V and J called that TCRdb kept. Clones are partly lost; checked studies trace under half to an unresolved V gene and leave the rest unexplained. For this sample the table gives 120,000 or so clones, of which 78% were detected only once. 6% to 8% of the sample rests with the top ten. Sequences were obtained from PBMCs. The receptors were sampled from a woman in her 40s in good health and CMV-seronegative.

This clone turned up a few times. The chain recombines TRBV7-9 with TRBJ2-7; TRBD2 is a possible D gene (5 bases). The CDR3 extends over 19 amino acids. Germline CDR1 reads SEHNR; CDR2 reads FQNEAQ (reference sequence). V lost 4 bases, J lost 1 base, and 26 bases lay in between. Written as DNA, the CDR3 is TGTGCCAGCAGCTCCAATAGCATGTTATGGGAGCGGAAATCCTACGAGCAGTACTTC. Protein product: CASSSNSMLWERKSYEQYF.

V and J are TRBV5-1 and TRBJ2-7; the match to TRBD2 covers 12 bases. The V gene's germline CDR1 is SGHRS and CDR2 YFSETQ. The CDR3 spans 17 residues. The trim removed 0 bases at V and 2 bases at J, leaving 6 bases unmatched. The CDR3 protein is CASSLGLGLAGTYEQYF. CDR3 nucleotide sequence: TGCGCCAGCAGCTTGGGACTAGGACTAGCGGGAACCTACGAGCAGTACTTC.

The CDR3 DNA reads TGTGCCAGCAGTTCGATTGAGGGTGAAGCTTTCTTT. Translated, it gives CASSSIEGEAFF. The chain links TRBV28 to TRBJ1-1; D is unclear. The length of the CDR3 is 12 residues. The germline V and J ends were trimmed by 4 bases and 7 bases, with 10 bases remaining between them. Germline lookup yields CDR1 MDHEN and CDR2 SYDVKM.

The rearrangement joins TRBV25-1 to TRBJ1-4, with 7 bases lining up with TRBD1. With 10 bases clipped from V and 4 bases from J, the junction kept 6 bases outside the gene matches. Germline V gives CDR1 MGHDK, CDR2 SYGVNS. The CDR3 consists of 13 residues. In DNA form, the CDR3 reads TGTGCCACCGAGGGACAGATTAATGAAAAACTGTTTTTT. Its protein product is CATEGQINEKLFF.